Following are 5 T cell receptor beta chains from one sample sequenced in a study of glioma-infiltrating T cells after dendritic cell vaccination. TCRdb's copy holds only in-frame clones and misses some; the assay was immunoSEQ multiplex PCR. Of roughly 47,000 clones listed, over 75% are singletons. This specimen consisted of blood, obtained before dendritic cell vaccination. Every receptor here comes from a human donor with glioblastoma.

The chain links TRBV5-1 to TRBJ2-7; D is unclear. Germline loops: CDR1 SGHRS, CDR2 YFSETQ. The CDR3 loop spans 13 amino acids. V was pared by 2 bases and J by 5 bases, with 11 bases between. CDR3 DNA: TGCGCCAGCAGCTTAAGGTCAGGCGACGAGCAGTACTTC. Translating gives CASSLRSGDEQYF.

The CDR3 loop is CASSSGQVILSYEQYF. For the CDR3, the DNA is TGTGCCAGCAGCTCGGGACAGGTTATACTCTCCTACGAGCAGTACTTC. The J gene is TRBJ2-7, the V gene TRBV11-2; 8 nucleotides align to TRBD1. The V and J ends lost 4 bases and 0 bases, in that order; junction bases with no gene match: 8. The CDR3 spans 16 residues. CDR1 is SGHAT and CDR2 is FQNNGV in the germline V gene.

The genes are TRBV30 and TRBJ2-7, with a possible D match to TRBD1 (6 bases). V lost 6 bases to trimming and J lost 7 bases, with 13 bases between them. Germline loops: CDR1 GTSNPN, CDR2 SVGIG (reference sequence). This CDR3 spans 11 amino acids. The CDR3 loop is CACAGAREQYF. The CDR3 DNA is TGTGCCTGCGCAGGGGCGAGGGAGCAGTACTTC.

This chain joins TRBV4-3 and TRBJ2-7, with 8 bases fitting TRBD1. The V gene's germline CDR1 is LGHNA and CDR2 YSLEER. V was pared by 4 bases and J by 7 bases, with 9 bases of the junction left unmatched. The CDR3 has 14 amino acids. This CDR3 reads CASSPRTGYVEQYF. CDR3 bases: TGCGCCAGCAGCCCACGGACAGGGTACGTGGAGCAGTACTTC.

The chain combines TRBV4-1 with TRBJ2-7; no clear D gene. V lost 1 base and J 9 bases, leaving 28 bases between the germline ends. Germline loops: CDR1 MGHRA, CDR2 YSYEKL. The CDR3 covers 18 residues. In DNA form, the CDR3 reads TGCGCCAGCAGCCAAGCTGCTCTTGAGGCCAACGACCATGGCGGGCAGTACTTC. Translated, it gives CASSQAALEANDHGGQYF.